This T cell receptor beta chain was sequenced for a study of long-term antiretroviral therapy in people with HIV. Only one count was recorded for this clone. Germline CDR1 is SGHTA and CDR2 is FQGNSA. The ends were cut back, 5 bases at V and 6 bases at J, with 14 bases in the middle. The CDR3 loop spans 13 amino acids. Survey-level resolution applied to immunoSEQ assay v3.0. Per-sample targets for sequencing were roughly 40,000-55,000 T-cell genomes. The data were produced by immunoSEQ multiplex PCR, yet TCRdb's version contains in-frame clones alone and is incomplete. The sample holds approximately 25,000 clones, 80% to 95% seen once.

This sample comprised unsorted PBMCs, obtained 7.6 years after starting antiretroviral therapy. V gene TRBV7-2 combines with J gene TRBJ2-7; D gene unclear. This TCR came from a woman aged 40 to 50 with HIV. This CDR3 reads CASSPPLSFEQYF. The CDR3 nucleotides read TGTGCCAGCAGCCCGCCCCTAAGTTTCGAGCAGTACTTC.